This entry lists 2 T cell receptor delta chains sequenced from one sample in a study of DNA immune sequencing with unique molecular identifiers. Genomic DNA underwent 32-plex PCR targeting all 8 TRDV and 4 TRDJ genes. Adapter PCR followed 3 to 4 barcoding PCR cycles that attached a 12-nucleotide UMI. With CATT, TCRdb re-called clones from the multiplex PCR reads. The sample consists of several thousand delta-chain clones, roughly 12% of them appearing once. What was sequenced was gamma-delta T cells enriched from blood buffy coat, or unenriched PBMCs (not recorded which). These TCRs come from a human donor in good health.

The chain uses TRDV1 and TRDJ1; 11 positions agree with TRDD3. The J gene was not available in TCRdb and was assigned here by matching the DNA to germline segments. The CDR3 totals 20 residues. Germline CDR1 reads TSWWSYY; CDR2 reads QGS. The junction had 16 bases not matched to a gene; V was cut back by 1 base and J by 3 bases. The CDR3 DNA reads as TGTGCTCTTGGGGAACGACCTCGGGTACTGGGGGATAAGAGGGCCGATAAACTCATCTTT. Amino acid sequence: CALGERPRVLGDKRADKLIF.

A few counts support this clone. The V call is TRDV1, the J call TRDJ2, with 11 bases that match TRDD3. Trimming cost V 0 bases and J 6 bases; bases outside gene matches: 21. The germline gives CDR1 TSWWSYY, CDR2 QGS. There are 22 residues in the CDR3. The CDR3 coding sequence is TGTGCTCTTGGGGAACTAGGCCCTCCCAACTGGGGGATAGGACCGCTAGCAGCACAACTCTTCTTT. Amino acid sequence: CALGELGPPNWGIGPLAAQLFF.